Listed below are T cell receptor beta chains from one sample, sequenced in a study of T cells after yellow fever vaccination. MiXCR, run by TCRdb on the 5' RACE reads, gives a single entry per CDR3 protein. Found here are approximately 250,000 distinct CDR3 sequences, roughly 6.2% of them singletons; the top ten hold approximately 1.1%. This sample comprised CD4+ T cells sorted from PBMCs, obtained on the day of the yellow fever booster vaccination. All receptors derive from a young man who received the YFV17D yellow fever vaccine. Each CDR3 is given without its conserved first and last residue. The size field is filled for only some rows; it gives once, few, many or a size class.

TRBJ1-1	NA	TRBV4-3	ASSAGATLNTEAF
TRBJ2-6	few	TRBV29-1	SVLRGGSSIGANVLT
TRBJ2-7	many	TRBV6-6	ASSRQSPHEQY
TRBJ1-6	many	TRBV4-3	ASSQGGAGNSPLH
TRBJ2-7	NA	TRBV29-1	SVGTSGNYEQY
TRBJ2-7	few	TRBV6-5	ASSSPDLNYEQY
TRBJ1-2	few	TRBV7-9	ASSLDEGPGGYT
TRBJ1-1	NA	TRBV4-3	ASSQERRVEAF
TRBJ2-2	few	TRBV11-2	ASRQTGVNTGELF
TRBJ1-2	NA	TRBV11-2	ASSFSSMNYGYT
TRBJ2-5	NA	TRBV5-5	ASSPLGVQGGETQY